These 26 T cell receptor beta chains were all obtained from the same sample, sequenced in a study of T cell responses to AZD1222 COVID-19 vaccine. Profiled with immunoSEQ multiplex PCR; TCRdb holds only in-frame clones, not every one. The sample yields about 130,000 clones, roughly 88% seen once. The specimen comprised peripheral blood, sampled on day 0 of AZD1222 vaccination. The receptors here all came from an adult in good health.

The chain uses TRBV13 and TRBJ1-2; 8 nucleotides agree with TRBD1. This CDR3 region has 14 residues. V lost 1 base, J lost 6 bases, and 4 bases stayed unmatched. Germline V CDR1 and CDR2: PRHDT, FYEKMQ (reference sequence). The CDR3 region is CASSLDRGGDGYTF. For the CDR3, the DNA is TGTGCCAGCAGCTTAGACAGGGGGGGCGATGGCTACACCTTC.

CDR3 loop: CASSQGTGVSYEQYF. The CDR3 bases are TGTGCCAGCAGCCAAGGCACGGGGGTTTCCTACGAGCAGTACTTC. The chain joins TRBV4-2 to TRBJ2-7; D is perhaps TRBD2 (6 bases). The V and J ends lost 1 base and 1 base respectively, with 11 bases between them. In germline, CDR1 is LGHNA, CDR2 YNFKEQ. The CDR3 has 15 amino acids.

The V gene is TRBV4-2, the J gene TRBJ2-5, with 8 bases identical to TRBD1. The germline CDR1 and CDR2 sequences are LGHNA and YNFKEQ. J was trimmed by 4 bases and V by 0 bases; bases with no gene match: 7. This CDR3 region has 16 residues. The CDR3 reads CASSQDGQGAGETQYF. Written as DNA, the CDR3 is TGTGCCAGCAGCCAAGATGGCCAGGGGGCTGGAGAGACCCAGTACTTC.

The chain combines TRBV7-2 with TRBJ1-5; D unclear. Trimming took off 2 bases at V and 1 base at J, with 0 bases between the two ends. This CDR3 is built from 12 residues. CDR1 SGHTA and CDR2 FQGNSA come from the germline V gene. The CDR3 here is CASSLSNQPQHF. The CDR3 DNA is TGTGCCAGCAGCTTAAGCAATCAGCCCCAGCATTTT.

The chain links TRBV28 to TRBJ1-4; 8 nucleotides match TRBD1. Germline V gene lookup returns CDR1 MDHEN and CDR2 SYDVKM. Losses at the gene ends were 5 bases for V and 8 bases for J; bases not matched to a gene: 10. The CDR3 extends over 15 amino acids. CDR3 nucleotide sequence: TGTGCCAGCAGTCCCCCGACAAGACAGGGGGAAAAACTGTTTTTT. Residues: CASSPPTRQGEKLFF.

This sequence joins TRBV27 and TRBJ2-7; weak D call: TRBD1 (5 bases). This CDR3 spans 15 amino acids. Germline CDR1 is MNHEY and CDR2 is SMNVEV (reference sequence). V lost 4 bases and J lost 2, with 15 bases in between. Written as DNA, the CDR3 is TGTGCCAGCAGTTACGCCCAGGGTGGGGCCTACGAGCAGTACTTC. It encodes CASSYAQGGAYEQYF.

This clone was counted once. This sequence joins TRBV27 and TRBJ1-2; TRBD1 matches 7 bases. Trimming removed 2 bases from V and 8 bases from J; junction bases left unmatched: 5. The germline gives CDR1 MNHEY, CDR2 SMNVEV (reference sequence). The CDR3 length is 13 residues. The CDR3 reads CASSLNRGRGYTF. In DNA, the CDR3 is TGTGCCAGCAGTTTAAACAGGGGAAGGGGCTACACCTTC.

The chain has TRBV7-2 and TRBJ2-7; 10 nucleotides line up with TRBD1. Germline V lookup: CDR1 SGHTA, CDR2 FQGNSA. Losses at the gene ends were 4 bases for V and 0 bases for J; bases not matched to a gene: 6. The CDR3 contains 16 residues. CDR3 in amino acids: CASSSRTGGVSYEQYF. The CDR3 nucleotides are TGTGCCAGCAGCTCAAGGACAGGGGGGGTCTCCTACGAGCAGTACTTC.

The V call is TRBV30, the J call TRBJ2-5, with D unresolved. Germline loops: CDR1 GTSNPN, CDR2 SVGIG (reference sequence). V was pared by 5 bases and J by 7 bases, with 11 bases between. The CDR3 sequence is 11 residues long. The CDR3 reads CAWSNSGTQYF. CDR3 DNA: TGTGCCTGGTCCAATTCGGGGACCCAGTACTTC. The variable domain in full, with the rest retrieved from reference TRBV30 and TRBJ2-5, is SQTIHQWPATLVQPVGSPLSLECTVEGTSNPNLYWYRQAAGRGLQLLFYSVGIGQISSEVPQNLSASRPQDRQFILSSKKLLLSDSGFYLCAWSNSGTQYFGPGTRLLVL.

J is TRBJ1-1 and V is TRBV9, with a tentative D call TRBD1 (5 bases). Trimming took 0 bases from V and 3 from J, leaving 9 bases between them. In germline, CDR1 is SGDLS, CDR2 YYNGEE. The CDR3 consists of 14 residues. CDR3: CASSVGLGDTEAFF. In DNA form, the CDR3 reads TGTGCCAGCAGCGTAGGGCTAGGGGACACTGAAGCTTTCTTT.

This clone came up once. V gene TRBV5-8 combines with J gene TRBJ1-1; no clear D. Trimming stripped 1 base from V and 5 bases from J, with 6 bases between. CDR3 length: 12 amino acids. Germline lookup yields CDR1 SGHTS and CDR2 YDEGEE. The CDR3 reads CASSLFRTEAFF. DNA for the CDR3: TGTGCCAGCAGCTTGTTCAGGACTGAAGCTTTCTTT.

V gene TRBV16 combines with J gene TRBJ1-4; D is unclear. Looked up from germline, CDR1 is KGHSY and CDR2 is FQNENV. Trimming pared 6 bases from V and 4 bases from J, leaving 12 bases between. The CDR3 is 14 residues long. The CDR3 loop is CASRRGRSNEKLFF. The DNA of the CDR3 is TGTGCCAGCAGGCGCGGACGGAGTAATGAAAAACTGTTTTTT. The entire variable domain, with the rest obtained from reference TRBV16 and TRBJ1-4, is as follows: GEEVAQTPKHLVRGEGQKAKLYCAPIKGHSYVFWYQQVLKNEFKFLISFQNENVFDETGMPKERFSAKCLPNSPCSLEIQATKLEDSAVYFCASRRGRSNEKLFFGSGTQLSVL.

The CDR3 spells CASRPGTSGYEQYF. CDR3 coding DNA: TGTGCCAGCAGGCCCGGGACTAGCGGTTACGAGCAGTACTTC. The V and J genes are TRBV7-8 and TRBJ2-7; TRBD2 agrees at 11 bases. Per the germline V gene, CDR1 is SGHVS and CDR2 is FQNEAQ. The CDR3 loop spans 14 amino acids. Losses at the gene ends were 6 bases for V and 4 bases for J; bases not matched to a gene: 5.

This clone occurred once. The V gene is TRBV7-9, the J gene TRBJ2-3; no clear D gene. The CDR3 runs 13 residues. Germline values: CDR1 SEHNR, CDR2 FQNEAQ (reference sequence). V lost 4 bases, J lost 4 bases, and 9 bases lay in between. CDR3 residues: CASSSLRPDTQYF. CDR3 DNA sequence: TGTGCCAGCAGCTCCCTCCGTCCAGATACGCAGTATTTT.

For this clone: Other DNA sequences in the sample encode the same CDR3. CDR3 coding DNA: TGTGCCTGGAGTGTACTAGGCGATCAGCCCCAGCATTTT. Translating gives CAWSVLGDQPQHF. This chain joins TRBV30 and TRBJ1-5; D remains ambiguous. Germline V gives CDR1 GTSNPN, CDR2 SVGIG (reference sequence). Trimming left V 0 bases short and J 5 bases short, with 8 bases between. This CDR3 has 13 amino acids.

The chain has TRBV28 and TRBJ1-2; 11 bases are shared with TRBD1. The CDR3 sequence is 15 residues long. The germline V gene has CDR1 MDHEN and CDR2 SYDVKM. Unmatched junction bases numbered 9, after V lost 4 bases and J lost 8 bases. CDR3 nucleotides: TGTGCCAGCAGTTCTCAAGGACAGGGGGCTGGGGGCTACACCTTC. Amino acids: CASSSQGQGAGGYTF.

The chain uses TRBV19 and TRBJ1-3; D is unresolved. The ends were cut back, 7 bases at V and 0 bases at J, with 13 bases in the middle. The germline CDR1 and CDR2 sequences are LNHDA and SQIVND (reference sequence). The CDR3 runs to 15 residues. The CDR3 DNA reads TGTGCCAGTACCACGGACTCATACTCTGGAAACACCATATATTTT. It is translated as CASTTDSYSGNTIYF.

This chain links TRBV6-5 with TRBJ1-1, with D possibly TRBD1 on 5 matching bases. The V and J ends lost 0 bases and 1 base respectively, with 12 bases between them. Germline V gene data show CDR1 as MNHEY and CDR2 as SVGAGI. This CDR3 has 16 amino acids. The CDR3 here is CASSYSRTGSNTEAFF. The DNA for the CDR3 is TGTGCCAGCAGTTACTCTCGCACAGGATCGAACACTGAAGCTTTCTTT.

The rearrangement uses TRBV10-3 and TRBJ2-7, with D maybe TRBD2 (6 bases). The CDR3 has 12 amino acids. Trimming stripped 3 bases from V and 7 bases from J, with 10 bases between. Germline CDR1 reads ENHRY; CDR2 reads SYGVKD. DNA of the CDR3: TGTGCCATCAGTGACCCGGAGGGGGAGCAGTACTTC. Amino acid sequence: CAISDPEGEQYF.

V and J are TRBV7-8 and TRBJ2-3; D unclear. Germline V lookup: CDR1 SGHVS, CDR2 FQNEAQ. V lost 1 base, J lost 3 bases, and 8 bases lay in between. The CDR3 contains 14 residues. The DNA for the CDR3 is TGTGCCAGCAGCTTAGACGTGTCAACAGATACGCAGTATTTT. Its protein is CASSLDVSTDTQYF.

V is TRBV7-9 and J is TRBJ1-5; D remains ambiguous. The CDR3 is 14 residues long. Germline V gene data show CDR1 as SEHNR and CDR2 as FQNEAQ (reference sequence). The germline V and J ends were trimmed by 5 bases and 1 base, with 9 bases remaining between them. CDR3 loop: CASSLLGSNQPQHF. The CDR3 DNA reads TGTGCCAGCAGCCTACTTGGGAGCAATCAGCCCCAGCATTTT.

The J gene is TRBJ2-1, the V gene TRBV6-5, with 9 bases matching TRBD1. The CDR3 has 14 residues. Trimming cost V 4 bases and J 7 bases; bases outside gene matches: 5. Germline lookup yields CDR1 MNHEY and CDR2 SVGAGI. The CDR3 region is CASSWTGDRNEQFF. The CDR3 DNA follows: TGTGCCAGCAGTTGGACAGGGGATCGGAATGAGCAGTTCTTC.

The table lists this clone with a count of one. The rearrangement links TRBV4-1 to TRBJ1-1; TRBD1 might be the D (5 bases). Per the germline V gene, CDR1 is MGHRA and CDR2 is YSYEKL. The CDR3 consists of 14 residues. V was trimmed by 1 base and J by 6 bases, leaving 12 bases between them. CDR3 protein: CASSQGGERAEAFF. The DNA of the CDR3 is TGCGCCAGCAGCCAAGGAGGGGAAAGGGCTGAAGCTTTCTTT.

This clone has just one count. V gene TRBV19 combines with J gene TRBJ2-6; D may be TRBD1 or TRBD2 (5 bases each). Per the germline V gene, CDR1 is LNHDA and CDR2 is SQIVND (reference sequence). V shed 2 bases and J shed 0 bases, with 11 bases lying between them. This CDR3 is 17 amino acids long. CDR3 DNA: TGTGCCAGTAGTATAAGGGACCCCAACTCTGGGGCCAACGTCCTGACTTTC. It codes for CASSIRDPNSGANVLTF.

The chain combines TRBV6-5 with TRBJ1-6; no clear D. Trimming took 0 bases from V and 0 from J, leaving 6 bases between them. Germline V gives CDR1 MNHEY, CDR2 SVGAGI. The CDR3 sequence is 16 residues long. This chain's CDR3 is CASSYSPSSYNSPLHF. The CDR3 bases are TGTGCCAGCAGTTACTCCCCAAGCTCCTATAATTCACCCCTCCACTTT.

The chain employs TRBV7-9 and TRBJ2-3; D possibly corresponds to TRBD2 (7 bases). The germline CDR1 and CDR2 sequences are SEHNR and FQNEAQ (reference sequence). The V and J ends lost 2 bases and 1 base respectively, with 19 bases between them. The CDR3 spans 18 residues. CDR3 residues: CASSLLWGRGPRTDTQYF. As DNA, the CDR3 is TGTGCCAGCAGCTTATTATGGGGGCGGGGGCCCCGCACAGATACGCAGTATTTT.